These T cell receptor beta chains were read from a single sample in a study of cytomegalovirus exposure and HLA in healthy donors. Method: immunoSEQ multiplex PCR; TCRdb's copy keeps in-frame clones and lacks some. The sample holds over 150,000 clones, approximately 80% seen once. The specimen was PBMCs. These TCRs come from a man aged 50-59 years in good health and CMV-seropositive. CDR3s include the opening cysteine and the closing phenylalanine or tryptophan. D genes are given only for firm matches. Clone size is shown for a subset of rows, as once, few, many or a class of expanded clone.

clone_size	d_call	v_call	j_call	cdr3_aa	cdr3_nt
-	TRBD1	TRBV6-5	TRBJ2-7	CASSTGAISYEQYF	TGTGCCAGCAGTACAGGGGCCATTTCCTACGAGCAGTACTTC
-	TRBD2	TRBV28	TRBJ2-3	CASSFLRTSGSGKGTQYF	TGTGCCAGCAGTTTCCTTAGGACTAGCGGGAGCGGGAAGGGTACGCAGTATTTT
-	-	TRBV7-2	TRBJ2-7	CASSLDGSSYEQYF	TGTGCCAGCAGCTTAGACGGGAGCTCCTACGAGCAGTACTTC
-	TRBD2	TRBV5-6	TRBJ2-7	CASSLRGTPYEQYF	TGTGCCAGCAGTCTGCGGGGGACCCCCTACGAGCAGTACTTC
-	TRBD1	TRBV7-2	TRBJ2-5	CASSGIMGQKQETQYF	TGTGCCAGCAGCGGCATAATGGGACAGAAACAAGAGACCCAGTACTTC
-	TRBD1	TRBV11-3	TRBJ2-3	CASSLDFGTGSTDTQYF	TGTGCCAGCAGCTTAGATTTCGGGACAGGGTCCACAGATACGCAGTATTTT
-	-	TRBV18	TRBJ2-7	CASSPPSTGEQYF	TGTGCCAGCTCACCACCCTCCACAGGCGAGCAGTACTTC
-	TRBD1	TRBV7-2	TRBJ2-7	CASSPWDRARYEQYF	TGTGCCAGCAGCCCCTGGGACAGGGCCCGGTACGAGCAGTACTTC
-	TRBD2	TRBV13	TRBJ2-7	CASRVAGAGEQYF	TGTGCCAGCAGAGTAGCGGGGGCGGGCGAGCAGTACTTC
-	-	TRBV28	TRBJ2-5	CASSLGGEKRPSTSQYF	-
-	TRBD1	TRBV9	TRBJ1-1	CASSPRQGLNTEAFF	TGTGCCAGCAGCCCCCGACAGGGTTTAAACACTGAAGCTTTCTTT
few	TRBD1	TRBV5-1	TRBJ2-7	CASSLRRGTYEQYF	TGCGCCAGCAGCTTGCGCAGGGGGACCTACGAGCAGTACTTC
-	TRBD1	TRBV9	TRBJ1-2	CASSVEGTGGLGGSYGYTF	TGTGCCAGCAGCGTAGAGGGGACAGGGGGCTTAGGTGGGAGCTATGGCTACACCTTC
-	TRBD2	TRBV7-3	TRBJ2-4	CASSELAGVGIQYF	TGTGCCAGCAGCGAACTAGCGGGAGTGGGCATTCAGTACTTC